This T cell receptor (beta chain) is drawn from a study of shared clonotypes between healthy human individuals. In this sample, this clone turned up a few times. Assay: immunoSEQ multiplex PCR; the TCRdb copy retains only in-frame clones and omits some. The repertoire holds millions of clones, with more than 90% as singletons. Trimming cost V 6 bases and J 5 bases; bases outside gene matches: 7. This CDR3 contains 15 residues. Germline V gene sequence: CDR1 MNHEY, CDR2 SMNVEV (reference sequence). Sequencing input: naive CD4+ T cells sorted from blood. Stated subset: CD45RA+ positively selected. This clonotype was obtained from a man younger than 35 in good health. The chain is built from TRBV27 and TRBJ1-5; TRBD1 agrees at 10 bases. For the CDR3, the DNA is TGTGCCAGCAGGCAAGACAGGGGGCGGCATCAGCCCCAGCATTTT. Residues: CASRQDRGRHQPQHF.